This TCR beta chain appears in the sequencing data of a study of blood T cell repertoires in COVID-19. Across the whole study: The United States, Italy and Spain supplied acute and convalescent COVID-19 samples. The analysed material was cDNA or gDNA that came from T cells, B-cell-depleted T cells, or PBMCs.

In this sample, this clone turned up a few times. The authors' processing: Estimation of nucleated cell counts relied on the amplification of reference gene primers. TCRdb keeps only in-frame clones here, not all; method: immunoSEQ multiplex PCR. D and trimming come from the DNA, and the V and J calls and clone size come from that table. The data contain under 200,000 clones, 65% to 90% of them singletons. Looked up from germline, CDR1 is SEHNR and CDR2 is FQNEAQ (reference sequence). The ends lost 1 base at V and 12 bases at J; junction bases unmatched: 5. This CDR3 spans 12 amino acids. The receptor comes from a human donor in a cohort sampled during active COVID-19. V gene TRBV7-9 combines with J gene TRBJ1-1; 7 bases line up with TRBD1. The sample consisted of peripheral blood. The chain's CDR3 is CASSLDRGRTFF. DNA of the CDR3: TGTGCCAGCAGCTTAGACAGGGGACGAACTTTCTTT.